The T cell receptor (beta chain) under discussion was sequenced for a study of blood T cell repertoires in COVID-19. Method: immunoSEQ multiplex PCR; TCRdb's copy keeps in-frame clones and lacks some. The sample contains about 240,000 clones, approximately 86% of which appear only once. CDR1 is SGHVS and CDR2 is FQNEAQ in the germline V gene. Trimming cost V 1 base and J 4 bases, with 19 bases left between them. This CDR3 is built from 17 residues. The genes are TRBV7-8 and TRBJ1-2; a weak D match, TRBD1 (6 bases). The receptor's source is a woman between 40 and 55 years old with acute COVID-19. What was sequenced was PBMCs or T cells enriched from blood (not recorded which). CDR3 residues: CASSLEGPDRFFYGYTF. The CDR3 DNA follows: TGTGCCAGCAGCTTAGAGGGTCCGGACAGATTTTTCTATGGCTACACCTTC.